A selection of T cell receptor beta chains follows, all from one sample in a study of response to subunit inactivated influenza vaccine. From the RT-PCR reads, TCRdb called clonotypes with MiXCR, one entry per CDR3 protein. The sample has about half a million distinct CDR3 sequences; approximately 11% are singletons. Specimen: PBMCs from blood, collected more than 35 days after vaccination. These TCRs come from a man aged 50 to 60 who received an inactivated influenza vaccine. CDR3s include the opening cysteine and the closing phenylalanine or tryptophan. Each record gives: V gene, J gene, D gene, clone size, CDR3 protein, CDR3 DNA. D genes are given only for firm matches. A row's size may be missing; if present it is once, few, many or a size class.

v_gene: TRBV3-1
j_gene: TRBJ2-5
d_gene: TRBD2
abundance: .
CDR3aa: CTCCQTSGGAIQETQYF
CDR3nt: TGTACCTGCTGTCAGACTAGCGGGGGGGCTATCCAAGAGACCCAGTACTTC

v_gene: TRBV4-2
j_gene: TRBJ2-5
d_gene: .
abundance: many
CDR3aa: CASSQDSLRGSRRETQYF
CDR3nt: TGTGCCAGCAGCCAAGATTCCCTCCGGGGTAGCCGGAGAGAGACCCAGTACTTC

v_gene: TRBV29-1
j_gene: TRBJ2-1
d_gene: TRBD2
abundance: .
CDR3aa: CSVDSRVLAGNEQFF
CDR3nt: TGCAGCGTTGATTCTAGAGTGCTAGCGGGCAATGAGCAGTTCTTC

v_gene: TRBV6-1
j_gene: TRBJ2-7
d_gene: TRBD1
abundance: .
CDR3aa: CASSNQWGQGSYEQYF
CDR3nt: TGTGCCAGCAGTAATCAATGGGGACAGGGATCCTACGAGCAGTACTTC

v_gene: TRBV2
j_gene: TRBJ1-1
d_gene: .
abundance: .
CDR3aa: CASSVGMGTEAFF
CDR3nt: TGTGCCAGCAGTGTGGGGATGGGCACTGAAGCTTTCTTT

v_gene: TRBV6-1
j_gene: TRBJ1-1
d_gene: .
abundance: few
CDR3aa: CASSEARNTEAFF
CDR3nt: TGTGCCAGCAGTGAAGCCAGGAACACTGAAGCTTTCTTT

v_gene: TRBV6-1
j_gene: TRBJ2-7
d_gene: .
abundance: few
CDR3aa: CASSSPGDSYEQYF
CDR3nt: TGTGCCAGCAGCTCCCCTGGGGACTCCTACGAGCAGTACTTC

v_gene: TRBV20-1
j_gene: TRBJ2-2
d_gene: .
abundance: many
CDR3aa: CSAGIDIYTGELFF
CDR3nt: TGCAGTGCCGGAATAGACATATACACCGGGGAGCTGTTTTTT

v_gene: TRBV7-9
j_gene: TRBJ2-3
d_gene: TRBD1
abundance: few
CDR3aa: CASSLVHRGGDTQYF
CDR3nt: TGTGCCAGCAGCTTAGTTCACAGGGGCGGAGATACGCAGTATTTT

v_gene: TRBV4-2
j_gene: TRBJ1-2
d_gene: .
abundance: many
CDR3aa: CASSLFRESNYGYTF
CDR3nt: TGTGCCAGCAGCCTTTTCAGGGAGTCTAACTATGGCTACACCTTC

v_gene: TRBV7-2
j_gene: TRBJ2-5
d_gene: TRBD2
abundance: many
CDR3aa: CASSSLGGSTPQETQYF
CDR3nt: TGTGCCAGCAGCTCATTGGGGGGGAGCACCCCTCAAGAGACCCAGTACTTC

v_gene: TRBV7-6
j_gene: TRBJ2-3
d_gene: TRBD2
abundance: few
CDR3aa: CASSFPLPGQGLAAFLSSTDTQYF
CDR3nt: TGTGCCAGCAGCTTCCCTCTCCCGGGACAGGGACTAGCGGCATTTCTTTCTAGCACAGATACGCAGTATTTT

v_gene: TRBV4-2
j_gene: TRBJ2-3
d_gene: .
abundance: .
CDR3aa: CASTDPGGDTQYF
CDR3nt: TGTGCCAGCACCGACCCTGGGGGAGATACGCAGTATTTT

v_gene: TRBV6-2/TRBV6-3
j_gene: TRBJ2-1
d_gene: .
abundance: .
CDR3aa: CASTAGSKGLWQFF
CDR3nt: TGTGCCAGCACCGCGGGGTCTAAGGGCCTTTGGCAGTTCTTC

v_gene: TRBV9
j_gene: TRBJ2-2
d_gene: TRBD1
abundance: few
CDR3aa: CASSVGTVHTGELFF
CDR3nt: TGTGCCAGCAGCGTCGGGACAGTGCACACCGGGGAGCTGTTTTTT

v_gene: TRBV28
j_gene: TRBJ1-5
d_gene: .
abundance: many
CDR3aa: CASSKGGSNQPQHF
CDR3nt: TGTGCCAGCAGCAAAGGGGGTAGCAATCAGCCCCAGCATTTT

v_gene: TRBV12-3/TRBV12-4
j_gene: TRBJ1-6
d_gene: TRBD1
abundance: many
CDR3aa: CASSPGQYNSPLHF
CDR3nt: TGCGCCAGCAGCCCGGGACAGTATAATTCACCCCTCCACTTT

v_gene: TRBV5-1
j_gene: TRBJ2-3
d_gene: .
abundance: many
CDR3aa: CASSLNHNVPDTQYF
CDR3nt: TGCGCCAGCAGCTTGAATCACAACGTCCCAGATACGCAGTATTTT

v_gene: TRBV7-9
j_gene: TRBJ1-1
d_gene: TRBD1
abundance: few
CDR3aa: CASSLDRGGRDTEAFF
CDR3nt: TGTGCCAGCAGCCTAGACAGGGGAGGTCGGGACACTGAAGCTTTCTTT

v_gene: TRBV20-1
j_gene: TRBJ2-5
d_gene: TRBD2
abundance: .
CDR3aa: CSAILADRETQYF
CDR3nt: TGCAGTGCCATACTAGCGGACAGAGAGACCCAGTACTTC

v_gene: TRBV28
j_gene: TRBJ1-5
d_gene: TRBD1
abundance: .
CDR3aa: CASRYRQGVQPQHF
CDR3nt: TGTGCCAGCAGATACCGACAGGGTGTTCAGCCCCAGCATTTT

v_gene: TRBV3-1
j_gene: TRBJ2-2
d_gene: TRBD1
abundance: few
CDR3aa: CASSQDNRTGQDTGELFF
CDR3nt: TGTGCCAGCAGCCAAGACAACAGGACAGGCCAGGACACCGGGGAGCTGTTTTTT

v_gene: TRBV5-1
j_gene: TRBJ2-7
d_gene: TRBD1
abundance: few
CDR3aa: CASSSGQGNFYQADEQYF
CDR3nt: TGCGCCAGCAGCTCGGGACAGGGGAATTTCTATCAGGCAGACGAGCAGTACTTC

v_gene: TRBV12-3/TRBV12-4
j_gene: TRBJ1-5
d_gene: .
abundance: many
CDR3aa: CASSLGTDNQPQHF
CDR3nt: TGTGCCAGCAGTTTAGGGACGGACAATCAGCCCCAGCATTTT

v_gene: TRBV4-3
j_gene: TRBJ1-1
d_gene: .
abundance: few
CDR3aa: CASSTGTGGTEAFF
CDR3nt: TGCGCCAGCAGCACCGGGACGGGGGGCACTGAAGCTTTCTTT

v_gene: TRBV20-1
j_gene: TRBJ2-6
d_gene: .
abundance: few
CDR3aa: CSARTPAAGRSGANVLTF
CDR3nt: TGCAGTGCTAGAACCCCGGCGGCGGGTAGATCTGGGGCCAACGTCCTGACTTTC

v_gene: TRBV5-4
j_gene: TRBJ2-1
d_gene: TRBD2
abundance: few
CDR3aa: CASSLMASGEQFF
CDR3nt: TGTGCCAGCAGCTTGATGGCTAGCGGTGAGCAGTTCTTC

v_gene: TRBV5-5
j_gene: TRBJ1-4
d_gene: .
abundance: few
CDR3aa: CASSQGRAGEKLFF
CDR3nt: TGTGCCAGCAGCCAAGGCAGGGCTGGCGAAAAACTGTTTTTT

v_gene: TRBV20-1
j_gene: TRBJ2-3
d_gene: TRBD2
abundance: few
CDR3aa: CSAALRLAGGTDTQYF
CDR3nt: TGCAGTGCTGCCCTTAGACTAGCGGGGGGCACAGATACGCAGTATTTT

v_gene: TRBV20-1
j_gene: TRBJ1-6
d_gene: .
abundance: many
CDR3aa: CSVSHSSYNSPLHF
CDR3nt: TGCAGTGTCTCGCACAGCTCCTATAATTCACCCCTCCACTTT

v_gene: TRBV29-1
j_gene: TRBJ1-4
d_gene: TRBD1
abundance: few
CDR3aa: CSVSTGGAGEKLFF
CDR3nt: TGCAGCGTATCGACAGGGGGAGCGGGAGAAAAACTGTTTTTT

v_gene: TRBV10-1
j_gene: TRBJ2-5
d_gene: .
abundance: .
CDR3aa: CASARLYQRVPEETQYF
CDR3nt: TGCGCCAGCGCCCGACTTTACCAGCGGGTCCCGGAAGAGACCCAGTACTTC

v_gene: TRBV7-9
j_gene: TRBJ1-1
d_gene: TRBD1
abundance: .
CDR3aa: CASSLSGTVNTEAFF
CDR3nt: TGTGCCAGCAGCTTAAGTGGGACAGTGAACACTGAAGCTTTCTTT